The 21 T cell receptor beta chains below all came from one sample that was sequenced in a study of T cell changes during pregnancy in multiple sclerosis. Sequencing used immunoSEQ multiplex PCR; TCRdb keeps in-frame clones, though not all of them. The table includes over 50,000 clones, 90% detected once. Material: peripheral blood, obtained in the first trimester of pregnancy. The receptors stem from a female donor in good health, enrolled as a control in a pregnancy study.

The chain has TRBV6-1 and TRBJ1-4, with 9 bases fitting TRBD1. Germline CDR1 reads MNHNS; CDR2 reads SASEGT. J lost 6 bases, V lost 6 bases, and 5 bases had no gene match. CDR3 length: 14 residues. The CDR3 loop is CASSGQGLDEKLFF. The CDR3 bases are TGTGCCAGCAGCGGACAGGGGTTGGATGAAAAACTGTTTTTT.

The chain links TRBV5-4 to TRBJ2-3, with 11 bases fitting TRBD2. V was clipped by 4 bases and J by 6 bases; unmatched bases: 19. The germline gives CDR1 SGHNT, CDR2 YYREEE (reference sequence). The CDR3 covers 19 residues. The CDR3 region is CASSTAGTSGPPGPDTQYF. CDR3 in DNA: TGTGCCAGCAGCACCGCCGGGACTAGCGGTCCCCCGGGTCCGGATACGCAGTATTTT. The whole variable domain, remainder taken from reference TRBV5-4 and TRBJ2-3, is ETGVTQSPTHLIKTRGQQVTLRCSSQSGHNTVSWYQQALGQGPQFIFQYYREEENGRGNFPPRFSGLQFPNYSSELNVNALELDDSALYLCASSTAGTSGPPGPDTQYFGPGTRLTVL.

The chain recombines TRBV2 with TRBJ1-1; 7 bases fit TRBD1. Germline lookup yields CDR1 SNHLY and CDR2 FYNNEI. CDR3 size: 15 residues. Losses at the gene ends were 9 bases for V and 1 base for J; bases not matched to a gene: 11. CDR3 sequence reads: CARKGGAERNTEAFF. The DNA of the CDR3 is TGTGCCAGAAAAGGGGGCGCGGAGAGGAACACTGAAGCTTTCTTT.

The V and J genes are TRBV30 and TRBJ2-1; D perhaps matches TRBD2 (6 bases). Germline values: CDR1 GTSNPN, CDR2 SVGIG (reference sequence). This CDR3 is built from 15 residues. V lost 4 bases to trimming and J lost 4 bases, with 17 bases between them. The CDR3 DNA reads as TGTGCCTGGACAGTTGGCGGGGTATCGTACAATGAGCAGTTCTTC. Protein sequence: CAWTVGGVSYNEQFF.

The chain uses TRBV19 and TRBJ2-1; 10 bases align to TRBD2. The V segment lost 3 bases and the J segment 4 bases; nucleotides outside the gene matches: 12. The CDR3 runs 18 residues. The germline gives CDR1 LNHDA, CDR2 SQIVND (reference sequence). The CDR3 DNA reads as TGTGCCAGTAGTATCGGGCCCATTAGCGGGAGGTTTTACAATGAGCAGTTCTTC. Translation: CASSIGPISGRFYNEQFF.

CDR3 in DNA: TGTGCCAGCAGCGTAGGGACTAGCGGGGACTACGAGCAGTACTTC. Its translation: CASSVGTSGDYEQYF. The chain employs TRBV9 and TRBJ2-7, with TRBD2 matching over 12 bases. Germline V gene sequence: CDR1 SGDLS, CDR2 YYNGEE. The CDR3 is made up of 15 amino acids. V was pared by 0 bases and J by 3 bases, with 1 base of the junction left unmatched.

This clone was seen only once. The chain is built from TRBV7-2 and TRBJ1-4; D call uncertain. This CDR3 spans 14 amino acids. The V and J ends lost 1 base and 4 bases respectively, with 7 bases between them. CDR1 is SGHTA and CDR2 is FQGNSA in the germline V gene. The CDR3 reads CASSLGRVNEKLFF. The CDR3, as DNA: TGTGCCAGCAGCTTAGGGCGGGTTAATGAAAAACTGTTTTTT.

This chain uses TRBV5-6 with TRBJ1-1; the D is unclear. V shed 2 bases and J shed 0 bases, with 8 bases lying between them. Germline V gene sequence: CDR1 SGHDT, CDR2 YYEEEE. The CDR3 extends over 14 amino acids. CDR3 coding DNA: TGTGCCAGCAGCTTAAAACGGTTGAACACTGAAGCTTTCTTT. It yields the protein CASSLKRLNTEAFF.

The J gene is TRBJ2-2, the V gene TRBV6-6, with 7 bases matching TRBD2. Losses at the gene ends were 2 bases for V and 4 bases for J; bases not matched to a gene: 7. The CDR3 sequence is 16 residues long. Germline V gives CDR1 MNHNY, CDR2 SVGAGI (reference sequence). The CDR3, as DNA: TGTGCCAGCAGTTACCGGACTAGTCGCGGCACCGGGGAGCTGTTTTTT. Translation gives CASSYRTSRGTGELFF.

J is TRBJ1-5 and V is TRBV30, with D tentatively TRBD1 (5 bases). From germline, CDR1 is GTSNPN and CDR2 SVGIG (reference sequence). The CDR3 has 14 residues. Trimming took 0 bases from V and 7 from J, leaving 13 bases between them. CDR3 amino acids: CAWSVGAIRQPQHF. The CDR3 coding sequence is TGTGCCTGGAGTGTAGGGGCTATACGGCAGCCCCAGCATTTT.

J is TRBJ2-1 and V is TRBV13; D not certain. Looked up from germline, CDR1 is PRHDT and CDR2 is FYEKMQ (reference sequence). With 2 bases removed from V and 10 bases from J, the gap between germline ends came to 12 bases. This CDR3 contains 13 residues. The CDR3 bases are TGTGCCAGCAGCTTATACCGTAGAGGCGAGCAGTTCTTC. Translation: CASSLYRRGEQFF.

V gene TRBV6-5 combines with J gene TRBJ2-7; TRBD1 matches at 10 bases. Germline CDR1 is MNHEY and CDR2 is SVGAGI. The trim removed 0 bases at V and 5 bases at J, leaving 7 bases unmatched. CDR3 length: 16 residues. The CDR3 nucleotides read TGTGCCAGCAGTTACTCGGGGACAGGGGTCCTGGACGAGCAGTACTTC. Translated: CASSYSGTGVLDEQYF.

This rearrangement joins TRBV27 to TRBJ1-1; 7 bases map to TRBD1. The CDR3 has 14 residues. J was trimmed by 4 bases and V by 7 bases; bases with no gene match: 9. Germline CDR1 is MNHEY and CDR2 is SMNVEV (reference sequence). DNA for the CDR3: TGTGCCAGCATCATGACAGGGTATGCCACTGAAGCTTTCTTT. Protein: CASIMTGYATEAFF.

CDR3 DNA: TGTGCCAGCAGCTTGGCGGACAGTCTCTACGAGCAGTACTTC. As protein: CASSLADSLYEQYF. The genes are TRBV5-6 and TRBJ2-7; D is perhaps TRBD1 (6 bases). The V gene lost 0 bases and the J gene lost 3 bases, with 10 bases spanning the gap. Germline V gene lookup returns CDR1 SGHDT and CDR2 YYEEEE. This CDR3 comprises 14 residues.

The rearrangement links TRBV6-1 to TRBJ1-4, with 9 bases aligning to TRBD1. The trim removed 5 bases at V and 8 bases at J, leaving 9 bases unmatched. CDR1 and CDR2 from the germline V gene are MNHNS and SASEGT. The CDR3 extends over 15 amino acids. In DNA, the CDR3 is TGTGCCAGCAGTACCAACAGGGGGCGCCTAGAAAAACTGTTTTTT. Encoded protein: CASSTNRGRLEKLFF.

The V gene is TRBV29-1, the J gene TRBJ1-1, with 8 bases fitting TRBD1. Trimming cost V 7 bases and J 5 bases; bases outside gene matches: 3. In germline, CDR1 is SQVTM, CDR2 ANQGSEA. CDR3 length equals 11 residues. The CDR3 bases are TGCAGCGCCCAGGGGGCGACTGAAGCTTTCTTT. It encodes CSAQGATEAFF.

CDR3 sequence: CSVEDPTLRNYGYTF. Written as DNA, the CDR3 is TGCAGCGTTGAAGACCCTACGCTGAGGAACTATGGCTACACCTTC. The chain recombines TRBV29-1 with TRBJ1-2, with D unclear. In germline, CDR1 is SQVTM, CDR2 ANQGSEA. The V end was cut by 0 bases, the J end by 2 bases, with 13 bases between. CDR3 length equals 15 residues.

The V call is TRBV9, the J call TRBJ2-7; TRBD2 might be the D (6 bases). Germline CDR1 is SGDLS and CDR2 is YYNGEE. Trimming stripped 3 bases from V and 7 bases from J, with 14 bases between. CDR3 length: 13 amino acids. CDR3 in amino acids: CASSDSLSGEQYF. The CDR3 DNA is TGTGCCAGCAGCGATAGCCTCAGCGGGGAGCAGTACTTC.

The chain couples TRBV7-8 to TRBJ1-3; perhaps TRBD1 as D (6 bases). Germline CDR1 reads SGHVS; CDR2 reads FQNEAQ. CDR3 length equals 17 residues. V was pared by 5 bases and J by 0 bases, with 17 bases between. The CDR3 coding sequence is TGTGCCAGCAGCAGCGAACGGGGGGCTTACTCTGGAAACACCATATATTTT. Encoded protein: CASSSERGAYSGNTIYF.

The rearrangement joins TRBV19 to TRBJ1-1; D not resolved. Germline loops: CDR1 LNHDA, CDR2 SQIVND (reference sequence). Between the trimmed V and J ends, which lost 1 base and 1 base, there was a span of 7 bases. The CDR3 length is 14 residues. The DNA of the CDR3 is TGTGCCAGTAGTATAGTTCAGCGGAACACTGAAGCTTTCTTT. The encoded protein is CASSIVQRNTEAFF.

The rearrangement joins TRBV18 to TRBJ1-4, with 8 bases lining up with TRBD1. The germline gives CDR1 KGHSH, CDR2 LQKENI. J lost 7 bases, V lost 6 bases, and 4 bases had no gene match. The CDR3 loop spans 13 amino acids. CDR3 bases: TGTGCCAGCTCTACAGGGGGTGGTGAAAAACTGTTTTTT. It encodes CASSTGGGEKLFF.